This T cell receptor (beta chain) was sequenced in a study of cytomegalovirus exposure and HLA in healthy donors. Trimming cost V 6 bases and J 2 bases; bases outside gene matches: 4. Germline CDR1 reads SGHTA; CDR2 reads FQGNSA. The CDR3 spans 14 residues. Clones were read by immunoSEQ multiplex PCR, and TCRdb kept only the in-frame ones, dropping some. This table holds 200,000 or so clones, roughly 88% found once. This clone is a singleton in its sample. The source material was PBMCs. This sequence joins TRBV7-2 and TRBJ2-1, with 7 bases identical to TRBD1. The sequence came from a woman under 40 in good health and CMV-seropositive. Here the CDR3 reads CASRKGATYNEQFF. The CDR3, as DNA: TGTGCCAGCAGAAAGGGGGCCACCTACAATGAGCAGTTCTTC.